In this sample, the clone carrying this TCR beta chain turned up a few times. The antigen remains undetermined. The entry originates in a study of CD8+CD57+ T cells in acquired aplastic anemia. As for the study in general: Sorted CD4+ and CD8+ cell DNA averaged roughly 3.2 ug.

Sequencing involved patients with CD8+CD57+ cell expansion previously shown by flow cytometry. Therapy had not been given to patients before blood sampling. TCR beta VDJ combinations and CDR3 sequences were profiled from genomic DNA. MiXCR, applied by TCRdb to the reads, yields one record per CDR3 protein. The table includes over 250,000 distinct CDR3 sequences, roughly 59% detected once. General study findings and limits: Shared by patients and controls, nearly 30 CD8+ CDR3s were abundant in patients.

V lost 1 base to trimming and J lost 3 bases; unmatched junction nucleotides: 2. Germline-derived CDR1 and CDR2 are DFQATT and SNEGSKA (reference sequence). The CDR3 covers 14 residues. Material for sequencing was sorted CD4+, CD8+, or CD8+CD57+ T cells (not recorded which) from PBMCs. The V gene is TRBV20-1, the J gene TRBJ2-7, with TRBD2 identical over 11 bases. This TCR was sampled from a human donor with aplastic anemia. CDR3 coding DNA: TGCAGTGCTAGAGGCGGGACTAGCGGCTACGAGCAGTACTTC. This sequence encodes CSARGGTSGYEQYF.